This entry features one TCR beta chain sequence. Its antigen is as yet unknown. This entry is derived from a study of CD8+ T cells in alopecia areata. Sequencing templates came from extracted RNA that was reverse transcribed into cDNA. Clones were sequenced by immunoSEQ multiplex PCR, and TCRdb holds only the in-frame ones, with some missing. The sample consists of around 150,000 clones, roughly 60% of them appearing once. CDR1 MNHEY and CDR2 SVGAGI come from the germline V gene. The V gene end was trimmed by 5 bases and the J gene end by 8 bases; junction bases not matched to a gene: 3. The CDR3 loop spans 13 amino acids. General study points: Patients shared TCRs less clearly than mice did, possibly owing to HLA.

This sequence joins TRBV6-5 and TRBJ2-2; 9 bases are shared with TRBD1. The sample comprised CD8+ T cells sorted from blood. The source of this sequence is a human donor in good health. The CDR3 DNA follows: TGTGCCAGCAGTCGGGACAGGGTAGGGGAGCTGTTTTTT. It specifies CASSRDRVGELFF.